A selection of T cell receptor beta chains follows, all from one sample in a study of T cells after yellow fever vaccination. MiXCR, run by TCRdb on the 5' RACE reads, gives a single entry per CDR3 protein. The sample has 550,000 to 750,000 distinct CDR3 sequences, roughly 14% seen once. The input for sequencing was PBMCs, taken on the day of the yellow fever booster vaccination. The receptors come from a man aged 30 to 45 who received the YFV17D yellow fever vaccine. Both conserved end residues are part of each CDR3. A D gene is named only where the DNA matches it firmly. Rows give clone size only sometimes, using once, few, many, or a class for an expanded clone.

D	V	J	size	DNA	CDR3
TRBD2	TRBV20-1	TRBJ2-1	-	TGCAGTGCTGTGACTAGCGGGAAGGTCTATTCCTACAATGAGCAGTTCTTC	CSAVTSGKVYSYNEQFF
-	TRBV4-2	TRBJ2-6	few	TGTGCCAGCAGCCAAGGCAGAAGCTCTGGGGCCAACGTCCTGACTTTC	CASSQGRSSGANVLTF
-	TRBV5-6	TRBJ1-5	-	TGTGCCAGCAGCTTATGGGGTTACAATCAGCCCCAGCATTTT	CASSLWGYNQPQHF
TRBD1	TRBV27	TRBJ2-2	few	TGTGCCAGCGGCAAACAGGGGGCGCGTTTCTTGTCCGGGGAGCTGTTTTTT	CASGKQGARFLSGELFF
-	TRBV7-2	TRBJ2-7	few	TGTGCCAGCAGCTTAGTGGGATCAGCCTACGAGCAGTACTTC	CASSLVGSAYEQYF
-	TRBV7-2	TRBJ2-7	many	TGTGCCAGCAGCTTTGCTGTAGGCGGGGACGCCTACGAGCAGTACTTC	CASSFAVGGDAYEQYF
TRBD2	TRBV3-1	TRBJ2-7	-	TGTGCCAGCAGCCTAGGGACTAGCGGCCAGGGGGGGCAGTACTTC	CASSLGTSGQGGQYF
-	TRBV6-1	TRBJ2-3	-	TGTGCCAGCAGCAAGCACGGGACGACCACAGATACGCAGTATTTT	CASSKHGTTTDTQYF
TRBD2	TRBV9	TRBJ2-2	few	TGTGCCAGCAGCGTGACTAGCGGGGCGGACACCGGGGAGCTGTTTTTT	CASSVTSGADTGELFF
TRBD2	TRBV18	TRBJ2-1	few	TGTGCCAGCTCACCCCAACTAGCGGGAGATGAGCAGTTCTTC	CASSPQLAGDEQFF
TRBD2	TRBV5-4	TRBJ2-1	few	TGTGCCAGCAGCAGAAGACTAGCGGGAGTTAATGAGCAGTTCTTC	CASSRRLAGVNEQFF
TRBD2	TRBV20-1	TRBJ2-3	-	TGCAGTGCTAGAGCCGCGACTAGCTCCCTGGCAGATACGCAGTATTTT	CSARAATSSLADTQYF
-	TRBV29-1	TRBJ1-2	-	TGCAGCGTTGAGGCCGGGACAAATTACTATGGCTACACCTTC	CSVEAGTNYYGYTF
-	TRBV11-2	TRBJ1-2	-	TGTGCCAGCAGCTTATTTCTAAAAGGGGGGCGAGATCCGGTAGGCTACACCTTC	CASSLFLKGGRDPVGYTF
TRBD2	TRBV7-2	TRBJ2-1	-	TGTGCCAGCAGCTTTGGACTAGTCAATGAGCAGTTCTTC	CASSFGLVNEQFF
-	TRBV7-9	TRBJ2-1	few	TGTGCCAGCAGCTCAGTTCTTGTTGATGAGCAGTTCTTC	CASSSVLVDEQFF
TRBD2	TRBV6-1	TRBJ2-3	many	TGTGCCAGCAGCAGATCGACTAGCGGGACAGATACGCAGTATTTT	CASSRSTSGTDTQYF
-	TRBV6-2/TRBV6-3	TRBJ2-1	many	TGTGCCAGCAGCCGTCAAGGGGAATCCTACAATGAGCAGTTCTTC	CASSRQGESYNEQFF
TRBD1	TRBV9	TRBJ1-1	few	TGTGCCAGCAGCGTAGGGGGACAGGGAGGCACTGAAGTTTTCTTT	CASSVGGQGGTEVFF
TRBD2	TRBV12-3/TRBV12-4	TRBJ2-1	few	TGTGCCAGCAGCCCGGGACTAGCGAGTAGGGATGAGCAGTTCTTC	CASSPGLASRDEQFF
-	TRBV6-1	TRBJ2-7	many	TGTGCCAGCATCCCGAGGGCCGGCGCCTACGAGCAGTACTTC	CASIPRAGAYEQYF
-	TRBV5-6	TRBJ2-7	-	TGTGCCAGCAGCTTAGGAGTCAGGGATGGCGAGCAGTACTTC	CASSLGVRDGEQYF
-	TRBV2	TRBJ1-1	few	TGTGCCAGCAGTGTGGGCAGCCGGGGGACTGAAGCTTTCTTT	CASSVGSRGTEAFF
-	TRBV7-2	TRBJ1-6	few	TGTGCCAGCAGCTTAGTGCGACTTAGTACGACATATAATTCACCCCTCCACTTT	CASSLVRLSTTYNSPLHF
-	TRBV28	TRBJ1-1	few	TGTGCCAGCAGCCTCGACAGTTTATCCACTGAAGCTTTCTTT	CASSLDSLSTEAFF
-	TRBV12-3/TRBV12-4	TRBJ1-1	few	TGTGCCAGCAGCCCGGGACGCCGGGAGAACACTGAAGCTTTCTTT	CASSPGRRENTEAFF
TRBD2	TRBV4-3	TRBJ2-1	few	TGCGCCAGCAGCCAGGGATCTAGCGGGAGAGGGGGTGAGCAGTTCTTC	CASSQGSSGRGGEQFF
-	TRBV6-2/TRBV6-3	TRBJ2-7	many	TGTGCCAGCTGGGGACACCGCTCCTACGAGCAGTACTTC	CASWGHRSYEQYF
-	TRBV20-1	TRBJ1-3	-	TGCAGTGCTAGAACTAGATTAAGCTCTGGAAACACCATATATTTT	CSARTRLSSGNTIYF
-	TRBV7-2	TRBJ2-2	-	TGTGCCAGCAGCCGCGGAGGCGGGACGAACACCGGGGAGCTGTTTTTT	CASSRGGGTNTGELFF
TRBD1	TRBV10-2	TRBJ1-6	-	TGCGCCAGCAGGTCCGGGACAGGGGATAATTCACCCCTCCACTTT	CASRSGTGDNSPLHF
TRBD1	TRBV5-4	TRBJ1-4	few	TGTGCCAGCAGCTCGGGTGGACAGGGGGCGAATGAAAAACTGTTTTTT	CASSSGGQGANEKLFF